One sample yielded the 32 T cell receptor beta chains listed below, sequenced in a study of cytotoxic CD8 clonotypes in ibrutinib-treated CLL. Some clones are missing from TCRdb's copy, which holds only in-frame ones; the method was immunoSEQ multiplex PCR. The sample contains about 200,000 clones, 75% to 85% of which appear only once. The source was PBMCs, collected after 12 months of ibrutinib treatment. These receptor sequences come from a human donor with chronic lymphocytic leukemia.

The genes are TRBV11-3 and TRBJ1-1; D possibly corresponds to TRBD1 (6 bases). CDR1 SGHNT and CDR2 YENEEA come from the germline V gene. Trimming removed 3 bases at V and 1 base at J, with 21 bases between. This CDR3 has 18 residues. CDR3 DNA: TGTGCCAGCAGCTTCATTCGCCGGGGGCAGATTTCGAACACTGAAGCTTTCTTT. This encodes CASSFIRRGQISNTEAFF.

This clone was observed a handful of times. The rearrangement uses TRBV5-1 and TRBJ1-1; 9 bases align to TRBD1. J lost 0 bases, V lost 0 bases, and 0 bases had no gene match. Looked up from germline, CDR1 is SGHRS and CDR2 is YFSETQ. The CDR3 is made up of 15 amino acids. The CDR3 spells CASSLGTGVNTEAFF. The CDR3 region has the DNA TGCGCCAGCAGCTTGGGGACAGGGGTGAACACTGAAGCTTTCTTT.

The CDR3 region is CASSRGANEKLFF. The DNA for the CDR3 is TGTGCCAGCAGCCGGGGGGCAAATGAAAAACTGTTTTTT. The rearrangement links TRBV11-2 to TRBJ1-4; D possibly corresponds to TRBD1 (6 bases). With 5 bases removed from V and 5 bases from J, the gap between germline ends came to 9 bases. Germline V gives CDR1 SGHAT, CDR2 FQNNGV. The CDR3 contains 13 residues.

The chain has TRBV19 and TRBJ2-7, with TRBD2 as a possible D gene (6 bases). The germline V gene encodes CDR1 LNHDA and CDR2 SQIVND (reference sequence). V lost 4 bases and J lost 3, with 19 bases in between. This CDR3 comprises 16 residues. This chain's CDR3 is CASSRGDLRTLYEQYF. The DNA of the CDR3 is TGTGCCAGTAGTAGGGGGGACCTGCGGACACTCTACGAGCAGTACTTC.

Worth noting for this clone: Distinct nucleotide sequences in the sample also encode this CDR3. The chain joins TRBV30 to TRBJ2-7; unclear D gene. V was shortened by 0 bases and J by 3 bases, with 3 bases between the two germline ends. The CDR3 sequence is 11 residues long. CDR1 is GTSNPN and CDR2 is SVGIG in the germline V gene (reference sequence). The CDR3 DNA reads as TGTGCCTGGAGTGTTGGCTACGAGCAGTACTTC. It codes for CAWSVGYEQYF.

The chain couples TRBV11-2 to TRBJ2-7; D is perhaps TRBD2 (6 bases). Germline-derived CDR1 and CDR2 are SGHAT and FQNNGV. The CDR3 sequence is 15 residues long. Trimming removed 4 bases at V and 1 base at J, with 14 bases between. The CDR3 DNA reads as TGTGCCAGCAGCTCAAAGACGGGGACTTCCTACGAGCAGTACTTC. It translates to CASSSKTGTSYEQYF.

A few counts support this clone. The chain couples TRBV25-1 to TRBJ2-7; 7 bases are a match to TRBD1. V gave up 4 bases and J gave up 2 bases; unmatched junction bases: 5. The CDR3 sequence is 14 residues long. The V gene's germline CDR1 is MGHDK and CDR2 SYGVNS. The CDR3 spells CASSAPGQTYEQYF. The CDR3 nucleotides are TGTGCCAGCAGTGCCCCGGGACAGACCTACGAGCAGTACTTC.

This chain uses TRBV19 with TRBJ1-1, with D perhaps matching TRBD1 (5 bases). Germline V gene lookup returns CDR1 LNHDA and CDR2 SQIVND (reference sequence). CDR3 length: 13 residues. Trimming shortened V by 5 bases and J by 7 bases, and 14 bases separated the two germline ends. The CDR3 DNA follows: TGTGCCAGTAGTTCCCCTCCAGGGAGTGAAGCTTTCTTT. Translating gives CASSSPPGSEAFF.

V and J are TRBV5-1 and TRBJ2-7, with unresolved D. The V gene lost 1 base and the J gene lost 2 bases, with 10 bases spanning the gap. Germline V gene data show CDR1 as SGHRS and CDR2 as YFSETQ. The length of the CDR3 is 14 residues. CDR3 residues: CASSLIPGPYEQYF. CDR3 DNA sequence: TGCGCCAGCAGCTTGATTCCAGGACCCTACGAGCAGTACTTC.

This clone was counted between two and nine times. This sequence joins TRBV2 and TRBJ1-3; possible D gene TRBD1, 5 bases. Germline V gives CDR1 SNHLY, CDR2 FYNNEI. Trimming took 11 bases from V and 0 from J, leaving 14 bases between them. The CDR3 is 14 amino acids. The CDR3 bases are TGTGCCGGACAAGGAGGGCTCTCTGGAAACACCATATATTTT. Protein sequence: CAGQGGLSGNTIYF.

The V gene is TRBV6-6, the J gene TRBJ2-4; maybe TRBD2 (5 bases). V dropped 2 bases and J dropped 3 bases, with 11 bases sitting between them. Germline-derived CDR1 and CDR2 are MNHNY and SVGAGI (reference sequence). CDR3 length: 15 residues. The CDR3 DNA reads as TGTGCCAGCAGTTACCTCCGAGGAGGCAAAAACATTCAGTACTTC. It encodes CASSYLRGGKNIQYF.

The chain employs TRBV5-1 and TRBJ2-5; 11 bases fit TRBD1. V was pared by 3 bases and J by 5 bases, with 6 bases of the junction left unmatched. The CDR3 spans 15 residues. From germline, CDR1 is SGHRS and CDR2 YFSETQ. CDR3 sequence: CASSWGQGGLETQYF. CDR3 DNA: TGCGCCAGCAGCTGGGGACAGGGGGGCTTGGAGACCCAGTACTTC.

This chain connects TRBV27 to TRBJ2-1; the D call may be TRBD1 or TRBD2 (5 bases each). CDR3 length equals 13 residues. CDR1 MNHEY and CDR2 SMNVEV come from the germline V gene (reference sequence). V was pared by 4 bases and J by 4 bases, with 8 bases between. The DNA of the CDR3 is TGTGCCAGCAGTTACGGGACGTACAATGAGCAGTTCTTC. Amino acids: CASSYGTYNEQFF.

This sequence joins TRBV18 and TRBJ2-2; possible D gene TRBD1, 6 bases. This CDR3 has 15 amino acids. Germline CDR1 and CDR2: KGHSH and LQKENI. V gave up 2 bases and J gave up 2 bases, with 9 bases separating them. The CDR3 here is CASSPTGINTGELFF. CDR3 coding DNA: TGTGCCAGCTCACCAACAGGGATCAACACCGGGGAGCTGTTTTTT.

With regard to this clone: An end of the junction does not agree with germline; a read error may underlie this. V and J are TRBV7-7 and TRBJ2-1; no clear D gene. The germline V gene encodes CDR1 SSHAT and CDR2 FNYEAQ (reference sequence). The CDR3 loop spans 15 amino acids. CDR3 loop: CASSRTISSYNEQFF. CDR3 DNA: TGTGCTAGCAGCAGAACAATAAGCTCCTACAATGAGCAGTTCTTC.

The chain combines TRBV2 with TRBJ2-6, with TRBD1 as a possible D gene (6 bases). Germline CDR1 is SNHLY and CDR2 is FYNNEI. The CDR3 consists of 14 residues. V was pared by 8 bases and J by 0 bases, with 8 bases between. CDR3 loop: CASGQSSGANVLTF. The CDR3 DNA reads TGTGCCAGCGGACAGTCCTCTGGGGCCAACGTCCTGACTTTC.

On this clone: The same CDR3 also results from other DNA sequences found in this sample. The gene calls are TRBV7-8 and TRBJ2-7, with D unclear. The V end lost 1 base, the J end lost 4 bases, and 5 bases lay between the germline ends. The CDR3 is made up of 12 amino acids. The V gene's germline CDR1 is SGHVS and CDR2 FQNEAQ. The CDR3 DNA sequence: TGTGCCAGCAGCTTAGTAGGATACGAGCAGTACTTC. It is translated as CASSLVGYEQYF. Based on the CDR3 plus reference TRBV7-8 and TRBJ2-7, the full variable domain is GAGVSQSPRYKVAKRGQDVALRCDPISGHVSLFWYQQALGQGPEFLTYFQNEAQLDKSGLPSDRFFAERPEGSVSTLKIQRTQQEDSAVYLCASSLVGYEQYFGPGTRLTVT.

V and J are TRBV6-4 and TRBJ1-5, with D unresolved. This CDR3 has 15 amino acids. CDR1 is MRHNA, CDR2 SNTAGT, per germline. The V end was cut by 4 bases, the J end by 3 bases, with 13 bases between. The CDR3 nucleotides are TGTGCCAGCAGTGCAAGGTCGGGGTACAATCAGCCCCAGCATTTT. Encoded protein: CASSARSGYNQPQHF.

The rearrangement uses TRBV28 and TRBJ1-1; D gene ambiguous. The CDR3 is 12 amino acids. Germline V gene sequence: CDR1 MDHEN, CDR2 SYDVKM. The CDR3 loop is CALRSPNTEAFF. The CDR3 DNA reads TGTGCACTTAGGTCGCCGAACACTGAAGCTTTCTTT.

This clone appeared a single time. CDR3 nucleotide sequence: TGCGCCAGTCGCCGGGACTCTCATACAGATACGCAGTATTTT. Protein sequence: CASRRDSHTDTQYF. This chain connects TRBV10-1 to TRBJ2-3, with D possibly TRBD2 on 6 matching bases. Germline CDR1 WNHNN, CDR2 SYGVQD (reference sequence). CDR3 size: 14 residues. V lost 9 bases and J 3 bases, leaving 16 bases between the germline ends.

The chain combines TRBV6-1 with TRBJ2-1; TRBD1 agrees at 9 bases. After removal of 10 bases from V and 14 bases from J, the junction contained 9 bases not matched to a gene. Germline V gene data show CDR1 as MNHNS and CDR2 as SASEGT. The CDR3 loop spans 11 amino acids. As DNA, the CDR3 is TGTGCCATACCCTCCGGGACAGGGAAGTTCTTC. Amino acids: CAIPSGTGKFF.

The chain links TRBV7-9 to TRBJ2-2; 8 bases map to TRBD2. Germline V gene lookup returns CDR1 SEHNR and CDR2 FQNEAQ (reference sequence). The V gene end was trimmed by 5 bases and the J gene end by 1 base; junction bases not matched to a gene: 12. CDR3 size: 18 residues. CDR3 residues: CASSQLSRLALNTGELFF. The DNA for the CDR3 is TGTGCCAGCAGCCAACTCAGCCGACTAGCGCTGAACACCGGGGAGCTGTTTTTT.

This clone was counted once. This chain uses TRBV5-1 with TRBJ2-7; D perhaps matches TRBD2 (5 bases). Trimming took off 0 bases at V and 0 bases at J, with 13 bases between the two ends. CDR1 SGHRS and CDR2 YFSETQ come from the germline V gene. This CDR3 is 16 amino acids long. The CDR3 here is CASSLVGPSPSYEQYF. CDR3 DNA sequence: TGCGCCAGCAGCTTGGTTGGGCCTAGCCCCTCCTACGAGCAGTACTTC.

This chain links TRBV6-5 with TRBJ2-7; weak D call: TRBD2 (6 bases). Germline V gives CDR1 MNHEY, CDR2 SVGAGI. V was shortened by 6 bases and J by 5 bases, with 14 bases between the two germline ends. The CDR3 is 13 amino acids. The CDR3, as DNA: TGTGCCAGCAGGCGGACTATCGGGAACGAGCAGTACTTC. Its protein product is CASRRTIGNEQYF.

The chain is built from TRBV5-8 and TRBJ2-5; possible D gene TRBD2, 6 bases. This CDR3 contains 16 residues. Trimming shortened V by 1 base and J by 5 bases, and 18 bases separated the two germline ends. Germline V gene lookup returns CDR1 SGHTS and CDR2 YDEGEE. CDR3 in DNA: TGTGCCAGCAGCTTGAACCGTGGGACTCCTAAGGAGACCCAGTACTTC. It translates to CASSLNRGTPKETQYF.

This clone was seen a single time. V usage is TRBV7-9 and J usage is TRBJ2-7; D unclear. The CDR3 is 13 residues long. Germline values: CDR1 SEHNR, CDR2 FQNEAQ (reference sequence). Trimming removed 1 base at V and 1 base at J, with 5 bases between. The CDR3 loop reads CASSLDPSYEQYF. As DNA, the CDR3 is TGTGCCAGCAGCTTAGATCCGTCCTACGAGCAGTACTTC.

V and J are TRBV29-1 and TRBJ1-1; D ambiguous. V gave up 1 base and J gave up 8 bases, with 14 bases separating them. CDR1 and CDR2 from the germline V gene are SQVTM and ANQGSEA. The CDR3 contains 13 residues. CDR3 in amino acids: CSVEGAETLEAFF. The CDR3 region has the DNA TGCAGCGTTGAAGGGGCGGAGACTCTAGAAGCTTTCTTT.

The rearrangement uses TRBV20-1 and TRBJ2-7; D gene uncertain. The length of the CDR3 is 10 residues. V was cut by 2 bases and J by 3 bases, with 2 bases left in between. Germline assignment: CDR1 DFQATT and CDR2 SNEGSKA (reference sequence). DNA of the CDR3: TGCAGTGCTAGATTCTACGAGCAGTACTTC. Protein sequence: CSARFYEQYF.

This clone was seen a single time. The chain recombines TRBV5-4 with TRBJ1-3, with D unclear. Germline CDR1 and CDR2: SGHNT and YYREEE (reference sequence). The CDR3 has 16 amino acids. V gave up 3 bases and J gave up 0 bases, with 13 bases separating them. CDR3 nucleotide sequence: TGTGCCAGCAGCTCAGGTTTGACGTCCTCTGGAAACACCATATATTTT. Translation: CASSSGLTSSGNTIYF. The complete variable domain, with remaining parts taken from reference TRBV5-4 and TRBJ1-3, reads ETGVTQSPTHLIKTRGQQVTLRCSSQSGHNTVSWYQQALGQGPQFIFQYYREEENGRGNFPPRFSGLQFPNYSSELNVNALELDDSALYLCASSSGLTSSGNTIYFGEGSWLTVV.

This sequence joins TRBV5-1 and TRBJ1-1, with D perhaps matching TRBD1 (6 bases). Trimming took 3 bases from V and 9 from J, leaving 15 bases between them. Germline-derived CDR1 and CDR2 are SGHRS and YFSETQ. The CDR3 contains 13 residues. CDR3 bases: TGCGCCAGCAGCTCAGGGGAAACGATTAAAGCTTTCTTT. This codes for CASSSGETIKAFF.

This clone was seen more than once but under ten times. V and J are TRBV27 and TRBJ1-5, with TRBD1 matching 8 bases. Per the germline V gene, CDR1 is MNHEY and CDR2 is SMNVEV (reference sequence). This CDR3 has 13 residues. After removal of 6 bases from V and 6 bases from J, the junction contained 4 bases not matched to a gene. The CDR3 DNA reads TGTGCCAGCAGCGACAGGGGAGGTCAGCCCCAGCATTTT. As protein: CASSDRGGQPQHF.

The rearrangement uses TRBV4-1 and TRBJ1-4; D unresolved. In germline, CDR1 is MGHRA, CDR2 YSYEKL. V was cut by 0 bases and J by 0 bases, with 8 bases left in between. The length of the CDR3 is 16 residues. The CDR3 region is CASSQDPGSTNEKLFF. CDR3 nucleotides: TGCGCCAGCAGCCAAGATCCCGGCTCAACTAATGAAAAACTGTTTTTT.